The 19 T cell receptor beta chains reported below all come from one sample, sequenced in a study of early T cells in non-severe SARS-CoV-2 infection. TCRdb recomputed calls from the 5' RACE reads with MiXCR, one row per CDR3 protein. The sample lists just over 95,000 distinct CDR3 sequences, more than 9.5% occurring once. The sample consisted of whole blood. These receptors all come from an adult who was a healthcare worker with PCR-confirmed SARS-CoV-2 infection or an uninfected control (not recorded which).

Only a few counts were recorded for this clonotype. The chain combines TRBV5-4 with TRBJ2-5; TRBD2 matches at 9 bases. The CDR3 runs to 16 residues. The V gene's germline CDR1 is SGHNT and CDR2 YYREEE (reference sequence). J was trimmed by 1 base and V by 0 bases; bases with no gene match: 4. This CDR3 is CASSLGASGVQETQYF. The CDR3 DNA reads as TGTGCCAGCAGCTTGGGAGCTAGCGGGGTCCAAGAGACCCAGTACTTC.

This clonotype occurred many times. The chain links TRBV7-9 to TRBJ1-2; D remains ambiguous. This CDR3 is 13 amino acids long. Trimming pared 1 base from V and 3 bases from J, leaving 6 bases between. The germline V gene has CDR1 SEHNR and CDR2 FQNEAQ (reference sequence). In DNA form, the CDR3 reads TGTGCCAGCAGCTTAGGAGCGGACTATGGCTACACCTTC. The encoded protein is CASSLGADYGYTF. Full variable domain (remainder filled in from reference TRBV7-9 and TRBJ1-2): DTGVSQNPRHKITKRGQNVTFRCDPISEHNRLYWYRQTLGQGPEFLTYFQNEAQLEKSRLLSDRFSAERPKGSFSTLEIQRTEQGDSAMYLCASSLGADYGYTFGSGTRLTVV.

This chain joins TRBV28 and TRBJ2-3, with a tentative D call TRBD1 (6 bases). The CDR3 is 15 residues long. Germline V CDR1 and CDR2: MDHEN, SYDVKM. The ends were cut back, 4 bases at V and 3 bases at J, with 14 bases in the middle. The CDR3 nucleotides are TGTGCCAGCAGTTCCACAGGGTTTTATACAGATACGCAGTATTTT. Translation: CASSSTGFYTDTQYF.

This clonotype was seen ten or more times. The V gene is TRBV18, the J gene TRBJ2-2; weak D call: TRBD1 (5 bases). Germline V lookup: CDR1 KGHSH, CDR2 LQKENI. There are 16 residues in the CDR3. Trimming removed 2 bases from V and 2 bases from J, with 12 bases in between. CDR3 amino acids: CASSPENRPNTGELFF. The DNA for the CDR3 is TGTGCCAGCTCACCAGAAAACAGGCCCAACACCGGGGAGCTGTTTTTT.

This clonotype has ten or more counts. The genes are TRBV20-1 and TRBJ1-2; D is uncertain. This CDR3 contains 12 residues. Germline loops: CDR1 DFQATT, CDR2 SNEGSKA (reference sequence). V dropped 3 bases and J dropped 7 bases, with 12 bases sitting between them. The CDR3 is CSASSGESGYTF. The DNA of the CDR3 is TGCAGTGCTAGTTCTGGTGAAAGTGGCTACACCTTC.

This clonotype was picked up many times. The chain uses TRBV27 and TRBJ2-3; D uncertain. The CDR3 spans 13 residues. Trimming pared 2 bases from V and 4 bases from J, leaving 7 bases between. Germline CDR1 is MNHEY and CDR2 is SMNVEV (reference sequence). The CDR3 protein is CASSLTVSDTQYF. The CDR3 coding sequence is TGTGCCAGCAGTTTAACTGTGTCAGATACGCAGTATTTT.

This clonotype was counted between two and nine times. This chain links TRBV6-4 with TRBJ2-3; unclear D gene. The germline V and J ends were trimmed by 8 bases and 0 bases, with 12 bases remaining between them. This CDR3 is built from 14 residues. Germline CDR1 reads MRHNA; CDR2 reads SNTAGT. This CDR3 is CASRPGYSTDTQYF. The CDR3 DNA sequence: TGTGCCAGCCGACCGGGCTACAGCACAGATACGCAGTATTTT.

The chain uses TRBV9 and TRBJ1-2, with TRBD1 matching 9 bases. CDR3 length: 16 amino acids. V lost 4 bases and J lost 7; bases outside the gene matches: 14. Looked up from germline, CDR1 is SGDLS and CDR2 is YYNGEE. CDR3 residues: CASSSHRDRAQSGYTF. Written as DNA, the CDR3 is TGTGCCAGCAGCTCACACCGGGACAGGGCGCAGAGTGGCTACACCTTC.

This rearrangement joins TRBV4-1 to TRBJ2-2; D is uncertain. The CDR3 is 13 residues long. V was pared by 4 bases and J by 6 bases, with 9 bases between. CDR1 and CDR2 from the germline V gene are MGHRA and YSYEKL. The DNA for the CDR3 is TGCGCCAGCAGCCCGACCCCGCCCGGGGAGCTGTTTTTT. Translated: CASSPTPPGELFF.

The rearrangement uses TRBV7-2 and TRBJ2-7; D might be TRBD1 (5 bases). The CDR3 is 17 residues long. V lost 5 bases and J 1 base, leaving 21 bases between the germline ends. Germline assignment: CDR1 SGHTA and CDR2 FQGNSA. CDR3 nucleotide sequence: TGTGCCAGCAGCCTGCTATCAAGGGGATATACTTCCTACGAGCAGTACTTC. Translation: CASSLLSRGYTSYEQYF.

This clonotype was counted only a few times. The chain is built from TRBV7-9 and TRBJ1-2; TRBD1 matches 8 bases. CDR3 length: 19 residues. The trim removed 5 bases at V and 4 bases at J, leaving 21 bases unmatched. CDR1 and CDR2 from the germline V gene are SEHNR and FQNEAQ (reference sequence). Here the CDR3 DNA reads TGTGCCAGCAGCCCAGGGGCCGGGACAGGAGATTTAAGGGGCTATGGCTACACCTTC. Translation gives CASSPGAGTGDLRGYGYTF. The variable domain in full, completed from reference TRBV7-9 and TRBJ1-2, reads DTGVSQNPRHKITKRGQNVTFRCDPISEHNRLYWYRQTLGQGPEFLTYFQNEAQLEKSRLLSDRFSAERPKGSFSTLEIQRTEQGDSAMYLCASSPGAGTGDLRGYGYTFGSGTRLTVV.

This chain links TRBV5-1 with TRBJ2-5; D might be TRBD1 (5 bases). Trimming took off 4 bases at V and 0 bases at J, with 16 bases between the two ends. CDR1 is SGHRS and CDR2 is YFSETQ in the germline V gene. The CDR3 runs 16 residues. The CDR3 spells CASSIDRQTYQETQYF. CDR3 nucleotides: TGCGCCAGCAGCATCGATCGACAGACCTACCAAGAGACCCAGTACTTC.

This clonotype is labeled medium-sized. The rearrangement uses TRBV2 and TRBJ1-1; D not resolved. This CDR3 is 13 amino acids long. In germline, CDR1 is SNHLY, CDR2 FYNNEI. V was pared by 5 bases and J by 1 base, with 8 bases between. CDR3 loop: CASSYTENTEAFF. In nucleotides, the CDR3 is TGTGCCAGCAGTTATACAGAGAACACTGAAGCTTTCTTT.

The CDR3 is CASTLFGRGENTEAFF. For the CDR3, the DNA is TGTGCCAGCACCCTATTCGGACGGGGGGAGAACACTGAAGCTTTCTTT. The V gene is TRBV7-9, the J gene TRBJ1-1, with D perhaps matching TRBD1 (5 bases). The V and J ends lost 7 bases and 1 base respectively, with 19 bases between them. Germline-derived CDR1 and CDR2 are SEHNR and FQNEAQ (reference sequence). CDR3 size: 16 residues.

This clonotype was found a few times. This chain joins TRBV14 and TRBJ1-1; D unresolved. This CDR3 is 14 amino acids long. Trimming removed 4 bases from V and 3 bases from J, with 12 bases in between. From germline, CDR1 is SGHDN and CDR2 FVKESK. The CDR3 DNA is TGTGCCAGCAGCCGATTCGGACGGTACACTGAAGCTTTCTTT. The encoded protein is CASSRFGRYTEAFF. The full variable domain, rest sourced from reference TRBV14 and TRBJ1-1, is EAGVTQFPSHSVIEKGQTVTLRCDPISGHDNLYWYRRVMGKEIKFLLHFVKESKQDESGMPNNRFLAERTGGTYSTLKVQPAELEDSGVYFCASSRFGRYTEAFFGQGTRLTVV.

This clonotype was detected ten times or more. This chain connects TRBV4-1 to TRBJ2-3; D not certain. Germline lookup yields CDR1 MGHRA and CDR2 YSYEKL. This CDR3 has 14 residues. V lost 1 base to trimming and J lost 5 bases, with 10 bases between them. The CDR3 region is CASSQGFPLDTQYF. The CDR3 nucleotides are TGCGCCAGCAGCCAAGGATTCCCTTTAGATACGCAGTATTTT.

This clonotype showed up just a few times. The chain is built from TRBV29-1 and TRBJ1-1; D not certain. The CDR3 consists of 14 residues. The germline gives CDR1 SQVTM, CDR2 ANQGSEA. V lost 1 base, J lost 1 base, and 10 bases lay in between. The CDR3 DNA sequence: TGCAGCGTTGAAGCTAGGACGGGGAACACTGAAGCTTTCTTT. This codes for CSVEARTGNTEAFF.

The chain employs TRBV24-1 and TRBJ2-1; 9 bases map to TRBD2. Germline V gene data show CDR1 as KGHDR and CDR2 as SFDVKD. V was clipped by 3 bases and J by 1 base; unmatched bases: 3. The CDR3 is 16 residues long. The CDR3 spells CATSDLSGSSYNEQFF. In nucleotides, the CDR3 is TGTGCCACCAGTGATCTTAGCGGGAGTTCCTACAATGAGCAGTTCTTC.

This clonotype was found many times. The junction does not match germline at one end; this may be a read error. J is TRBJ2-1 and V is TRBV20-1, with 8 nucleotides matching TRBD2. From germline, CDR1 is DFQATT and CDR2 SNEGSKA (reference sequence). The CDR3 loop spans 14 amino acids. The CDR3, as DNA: TGCAGTGCCAGAGAGGGACTAGGGGATTATGAGCAGTTCTTC. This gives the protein CSAREGLGDYEQFF.